This passage covers 22 T cell receptor beta chains from one sample sequenced in a study of shared clonotypes between healthy human individuals. Sequencing used immunoSEQ multiplex PCR; TCRdb keeps in-frame clones, though not all of them. The sample lists 630,000 or so clones; 95% to 98% were seen once. Positive CCR7 selection of CD45RO-negative cells yielded the naive CD8 cells, and terminally differentiated effector memory CD45RA+ cells were excluded. The sequenced sample was naive CD8+ T cells sorted from blood. The receptors come from a man aged 25 to 40 in good health.

The rearrangement joins TRBV14 to TRBJ2-1; maybe TRBD2 (7 bases). V was shortened by 4 bases and J by 9 bases, with 13 bases between the two germline ends. The germline gives CDR1 SGHDN, CDR2 FVKESK. The CDR3 covers 13 residues. In DNA form, the CDR3 reads TGTGCCAGCAGCCCCGGGGGGCCTTCTGAGCAGTTCTTC. As protein: CASSPGGPSEQFF. The complete variable domain, with remaining parts taken from reference TRBV14 and TRBJ2-1, reads EAGVTQFPSHSVIEKGQTVTLRCDPISGHDNLYWYRRVMGKEIKFLLHFVKESKQDESGMPNNRFLAERTGGTYSTLKVQPAELEDSGVYFCASSPGGPSEQFFGPGTRLTVL.

This chain joins TRBV7-2 and TRBJ2-5; 10 bases match TRBD1. Germline V CDR1 and CDR2: SGHTA, FQGNSA. V lost 5 bases, J lost 7 bases, and 7 bases stayed unmatched. The CDR3 is 14 amino acids. The CDR3 spells CASSQTGGWGTQYF. Written as DNA, the CDR3 is TGTGCCAGCAGCCAGACAGGGGGCTGGGGGACCCAGTACTTC.

V usage is TRBV7-6 and J usage is TRBJ2-7; 9 bases are a match to TRBD2. With V trimmed by 1 base and J by 2 bases, 3 bases remained unmatched. Germline CDR1 reads SGHVS; CDR2 reads FNYEAQ. This CDR3 is built from 15 residues. The CDR3 DNA follows: TGTGCCAGCAGCTTAGTGCTAGCGGGACCCTACGAGCAGTACTTC. Translation: CASSLVLAGPYEQYF.

The count of this clone is one. V usage is TRBV27 and J usage is TRBJ1-5; D remains ambiguous. The CDR3 loop spans 15 amino acids. Trimming stripped 6 bases from V and 3 bases from J, with 15 bases between. Germline loops: CDR1 MNHEY, CDR2 SMNVEV (reference sequence). CDR3 in DNA: TGTGCCAGCAGGCTGGGAGGGCAGATCAATCAGCCCCAGCATTTT. Protein: CASRLGGQINQPQHF.

This chain links TRBV10-1 with TRBJ2-7; D unresolved. In germline, CDR1 is WNHNN, CDR2 SYGVQD (reference sequence). V lost 0 bases and J 2 bases, leaving 8 bases between the germline ends. The CDR3 sequence is 14 residues long. CDR3 nucleotides: TGCGCCAGCAGTGAGTCCCCCAGACCCTACGAGCAGTACTTC. Its protein product is CASSESPRPYEQYF.

The chain combines TRBV2 with TRBJ2-7; 7 bases fit TRBD2. The CDR3 is 16 residues long. CDR1 is SNHLY, CDR2 FYNNEI, per germline. J lost 3 bases, V lost 2 bases, and 10 bases had no gene match. The CDR3 sequence is CASSENNVSGFYEQYF. The CDR3 nucleotides are TGTGCCAGCAGTGAAAATAATGTTAGCGGGTTCTACGAGCAGTACTTC.

The genes are TRBV6-1 and TRBJ2-1, with a weak D call TRBD2 (5 bases). The CDR3 is made up of 13 amino acids. Looked up from germline, CDR1 is MNHNS and CDR2 is SASEGT. V dropped 4 bases and J dropped 5 bases, with 9 bases sitting between them. The CDR3 region has the DNA TGTGCCAGCAGTGCGACTACAGACAATGAGCAGTTCTTC. This codes for CASSATTDNEQFF.

The chain uses TRBV29-1 and TRBJ2-1, with 15 bases matching TRBD2. In germline, CDR1 is SQVTM, CDR2 ANQGSEA. V shed 7 bases and J 4 bases; nucleotides not matched to a gene: 2. The CDR3 has 14 residues. The CDR3 here is CSAGLAGGYNEQFF. CDR3 in DNA: TGCAGCGCCGGACTAGCGGGAGGGTACAATGAGCAGTTCTTC.

V gene TRBV4-2 combines with J gene TRBJ2-5; 7 nucleotides align to TRBD1. The CDR3 length is 15 residues. Germline V lookup: CDR1 LGHNA, CDR2 YNFKEQ. V shed 2 bases and J 2 bases; nucleotides not matched to a gene: 5. The CDR3 coding sequence is TGTGCCAGCAGCCAATACGACAGGGCACAAGAGACCCAGTACTTC. Protein product: CASSQYDRAQETQYF.

This chain connects TRBV7-2 to TRBJ2-3; 7 bases align to TRBD2. V dropped 1 base and J dropped 4; count of bases not matched to a gene: 5. The germline V gene has CDR1 SGHTA and CDR2 FQGNSA. This CDR3 is built from 15 residues. CDR3 nucleotides: TGTGCCAGCAGCTTAGTGGCGGGAGTTGCAGATACGCAGTATTTT. Translating gives CASSLVAGVADTQYF.

This chain connects TRBV10-1 to TRBJ2-1; TRBD2 matches at 15 bases. Looked up from germline, CDR1 is WNHNN and CDR2 is SYGVQD (reference sequence). With 8 bases clipped from V and 9 bases from J, the junction kept 2 bases outside the gene matches. The CDR3 sequence is 13 residues long. The CDR3 spells CASAGLAGGEQFF. The CDR3 DNA is TGCGCCAGCGCGGGACTAGCGGGAGGTGAGCAGTTCTTC.

On this clone itself: The germline gene is not matched at one end of the junction; a read error may be the cause. V usage is TRBV2 and J usage is TRBJ2-2, with 8 bases fitting TRBD1. Germline CDR1 is SNHLY and CDR2 is FYNNEI. The CDR3 extends over 16 amino acids. Here the CDR3 DNA reads TGTGCCAGCACTGAACCCGGGACAGGTTACACCGGGGAGCTGTTTTTT. It translates to CASTEPGTGYTGELFF.

The V call is TRBV29-1, the J call TRBJ2-5; D is perhaps TRBD1 (5 bases). CDR3 size: 14 residues. V shed 3 bases and J shed 7 bases, with 18 bases lying between them. CDR1 is SQVTM, CDR2 ANQGSEA, per germline. CDR3 nucleotide sequence: TGCAGCGTTGATGAAGGCCCAGGGTCCGGGACCCAGTACTTC. Its translation is CSVDEGPGSGTQYF.

The chain carries TRBV27 and TRBJ2-7; D not certain. In germline, CDR1 is MNHEY, CDR2 SMNVEV (reference sequence). This CDR3 spans 13 amino acids. Trimming took off 4 bases at V and 3 bases at J, with 10 bases between the two ends. CDR3 sequence: CASSYGSDYEQYF. DNA of the CDR3: TGTGCCAGCAGTTATGGCAGCGACTACGAGCAGTACTTC.

J is TRBJ2-3 and V is TRBV2; D is undetermined. The length of the CDR3 is 17 residues. Trimming removed 4 bases at V and 2 bases at J, with 19 bases between. Germline V gene data show CDR1 as SNHLY and CDR2 as FYNNEI. CDR3 bases: TGTGCCAGCAGTGCCTTAATATCAGGCGGATCCACAGATACGCAGTATTTT. It translates to CASSALISGGSTDTQYF.

This chain's CDR3 is CASSQGIAGGEETQYF. The CDR3 nucleotides read TGCGCCAGCAGCCAAGGTATAGCGGGAGGGGAAGAGACCCAGTACTTC. V and J are TRBV4-3 and TRBJ2-5; 11 bases fit TRBD2. Germline V gene data show CDR1 as LGHNA and CDR2 as YSLEER. The CDR3 sequence is 16 residues long. J lost 3 bases, V lost 1 base, and 4 bases had no gene match.

CDR3 DNA: TGTGCCAGCAGCGTTGGAACCCCTGAAGCTTTCTTT. It encodes CASSVGTPEAFF. V usage is TRBV7-9 and J usage is TRBJ1-1; D is undetermined. V shed 5 bases and J shed 6 bases, with 10 bases lying between them. Germline CDR1 SEHNR, CDR2 FQNEAQ (reference sequence). The CDR3 runs to 12 residues.

This rearrangement joins TRBV29-1 to TRBJ2-1, with TRBD2 matching 7 bases. The length of the CDR3 is 14 residues. V trimming: 3 bases; J trimming: 3 bases; junction bases outside the gene matches: 5. CDR1 SQVTM and CDR2 ANQGSEA come from the germline V gene. CDR3 nucleotides: TGCAGCGTTGACTCTAGCGGAGTCTACAATGAGCAGTTCTTC. Its translation is CSVDSSGVYNEQFF.

The chain links TRBV6-1 to TRBJ2-7; D is possibly TRBD1 (6 bases). V was trimmed by 5 bases and J by 6 bases, leaving 17 bases between them. Germline-derived CDR1 and CDR2 are MNHNS and SASEGT. This CDR3 is 14 amino acids long. CDR3 loop: CASSHRGGALEQYF. DNA of the CDR3: TGTGCCAGCAGTCACCGAGGGGGAGCCCTCGAGCAGTACTTC.

The chain has TRBV27 and TRBJ2-6; D might be TRBD1 (6 bases). Germline V CDR1 and CDR2: MNHEY, SMNVEV (reference sequence). V lost 5 bases to trimming and J lost 1 base, with 24 bases between them. There are 20 residues in the CDR3. CDR3 sequence: CASSKAQDSFLNSGANVLTF. CDR3 bases: TGTGCCAGCAGTAAGGCCCAGGACAGTTTTTTGAATTCTGGGGCCAACGTCCTGACTTTC. The variable domain in full, completed from reference TRBV27 and TRBJ2-6, reads EAQVTQNPRYLITVTGKKLTVTCSQNMNHEYMSWYRQDPGLGLRQIYYSMNVEVTDKGDVPEGYKVSRKEKRNFPLILESPSPNQTSLYFCASSKAQDSFLNSGANVLTFGAGSRLTVL.

The rearrangement links TRBV11-2 to TRBJ2-3; 11 bases agree with TRBD2. Losses at the gene ends were 5 bases for V and 2 bases for J; bases not matched to a gene: 6. Germline V CDR1 and CDR2: SGHAT, FQNNGV. CDR3 length: 16 residues. The CDR3 sequence is CASSPGTSGLTDTQYF. The CDR3 nucleotides are TGTGCCAGCAGCCCCGGGACTAGCGGCCTCACAGATACGCAGTATTTT.

This clone was picked up one time. V gene TRBV6-6 combines with J gene TRBJ2-7, with D perhaps TRBD1 (5 bases). Trimming shortened V by 7 bases and J by 4 bases, and 20 bases separated the two germline ends. The CDR3 is made up of 15 amino acids. Per the germline V gene, CDR1 is MNHNY and CDR2 is SVGAGI (reference sequence). The CDR3 region has the DNA TGTGCCAGCAATTTAAGGGGCCCGGAGAGTTACGAGCAGTACTTC. As protein: CASNLRGPESYEQYF.